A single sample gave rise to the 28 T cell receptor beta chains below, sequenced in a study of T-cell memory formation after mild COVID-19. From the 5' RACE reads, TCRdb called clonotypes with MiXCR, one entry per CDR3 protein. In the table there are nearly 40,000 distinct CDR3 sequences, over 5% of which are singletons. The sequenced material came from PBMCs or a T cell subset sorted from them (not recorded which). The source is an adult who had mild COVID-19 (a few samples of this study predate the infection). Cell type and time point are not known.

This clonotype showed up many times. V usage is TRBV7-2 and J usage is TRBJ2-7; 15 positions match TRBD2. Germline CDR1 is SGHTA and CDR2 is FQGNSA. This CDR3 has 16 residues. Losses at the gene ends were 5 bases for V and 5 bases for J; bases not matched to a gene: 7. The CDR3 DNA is TGTGCCAGCAGCGAGGGGGGACTAGCGGGAGGTAACGAGCAGTACTTC. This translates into CASSEGGLAGGNEQYF.

The chain's CDR3 is CASSYPLNRFVAEAFF. CDR3 coding DNA: TGTGCCAGCAGTTACCCATTGAACCGTTTCGTCGCTGAAGCTTTCTTT. The chain recombines TRBV6-6 with TRBJ1-1, with D uncertain. Germline CDR1 is MNHNY and CDR2 is SVGAGI (reference sequence). V was shortened by 2 bases and J by 6 bases, with 19 bases between the two germline ends. This CDR3 contains 16 residues.

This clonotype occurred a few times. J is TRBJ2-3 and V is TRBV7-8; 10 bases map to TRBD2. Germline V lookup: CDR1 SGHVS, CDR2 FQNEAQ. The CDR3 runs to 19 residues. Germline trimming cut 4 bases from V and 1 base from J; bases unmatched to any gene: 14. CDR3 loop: CASSSGGTSAVFGTDTQYF. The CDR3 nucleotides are TGTGCCAGCAGCTCCGGAGGGACTAGCGCAGTTTTTGGCACAGATACGCAGTATTTT.

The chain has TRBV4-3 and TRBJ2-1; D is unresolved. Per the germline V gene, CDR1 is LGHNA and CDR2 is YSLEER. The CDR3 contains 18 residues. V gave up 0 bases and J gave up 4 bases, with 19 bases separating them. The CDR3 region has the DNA TGCGCCAGCAGCCAAGATCTAATCCGGCCTGGGGTTTACAATGAGCAGTTCTTC. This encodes CASSQDLIRPGVYNEQFF.

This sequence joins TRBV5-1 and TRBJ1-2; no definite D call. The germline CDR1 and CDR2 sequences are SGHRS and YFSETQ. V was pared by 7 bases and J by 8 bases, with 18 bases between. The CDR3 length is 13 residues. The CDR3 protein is CASGEPPIRGYTF. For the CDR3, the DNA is TGCGCCAGCGGAGAGCCCCCCATCCGGGGCTACACCTTC.

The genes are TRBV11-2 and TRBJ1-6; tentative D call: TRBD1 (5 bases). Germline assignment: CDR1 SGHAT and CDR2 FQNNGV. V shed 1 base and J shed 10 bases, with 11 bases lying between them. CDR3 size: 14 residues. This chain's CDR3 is CASSLGGGKSPLHF. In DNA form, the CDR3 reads TGTGCCAGCAGCTTAGGTGGGGGGAAGTCACCCCTCCACTTT.

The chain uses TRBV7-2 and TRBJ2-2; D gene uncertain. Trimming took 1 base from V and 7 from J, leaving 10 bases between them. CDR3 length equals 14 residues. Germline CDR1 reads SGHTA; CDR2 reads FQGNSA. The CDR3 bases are TGTGCCAGCAGCTTAGGTTGGGGTGGCGGGGAGCTGTTTTTT. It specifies CASSLGWGGGELFF.

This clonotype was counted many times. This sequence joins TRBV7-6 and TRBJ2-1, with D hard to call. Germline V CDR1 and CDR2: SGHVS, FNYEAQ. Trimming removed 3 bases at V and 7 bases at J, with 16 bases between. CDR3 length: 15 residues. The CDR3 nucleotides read TGTGCCAGCAGCTTTAGGGCCATTAAAGGAAATGAGCAGTTCTTC. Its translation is CASSFRAIKGNEQFF.

The CDR3 DNA reads as TGTGCCAGCGGGAGTATCTATGGCTACACCTTC. Translation: CASGSIYGYTF. The rearrangement uses TRBV6-5 and TRBJ1-2; no clear D gene. V was cut by 8 bases and J by 4 bases, with 8 bases left in between. Germline V lookup: CDR1 MNHEY, CDR2 SVGAGI. The length of the CDR3 is 11 residues.

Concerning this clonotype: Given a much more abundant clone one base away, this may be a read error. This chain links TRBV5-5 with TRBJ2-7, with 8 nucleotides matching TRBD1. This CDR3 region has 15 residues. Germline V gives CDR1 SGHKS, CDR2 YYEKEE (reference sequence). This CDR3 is CDSSVSGTGDYEQYF. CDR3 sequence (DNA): TGTGACAGCAGCGTTTCCGGGACAGGCGACTACGAGCAGTACTTC. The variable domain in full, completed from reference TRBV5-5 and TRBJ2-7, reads DAGVTQSPTHLIKTRGQQVTLRCSPISGHKSVSWYQQVLGQGPQFIFQYYEKEERGRGNFPDRFSARQFPNYSSELNVNALLLGDSALYLCDSSVSGTGDYEQYFGPGTRLTVT.

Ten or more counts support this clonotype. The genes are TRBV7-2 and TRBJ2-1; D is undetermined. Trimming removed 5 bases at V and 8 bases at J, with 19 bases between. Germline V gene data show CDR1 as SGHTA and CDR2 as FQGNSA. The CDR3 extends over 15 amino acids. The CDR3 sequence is CASSRTLDDVDEQFF. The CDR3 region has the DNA TGTGCCAGCAGCCGGACCCTAGACGATGTGGATGAGCAGTTCTTC.

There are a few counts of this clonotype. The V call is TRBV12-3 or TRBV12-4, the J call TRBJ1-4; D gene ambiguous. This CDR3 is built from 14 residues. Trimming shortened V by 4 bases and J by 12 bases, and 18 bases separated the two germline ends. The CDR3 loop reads CASSSGGTRSQLFF. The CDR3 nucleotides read TGTGCCAGCAGTTCCGGCGGAACGAGGAGTCAACTGTTTTTT.

Here the CDR3 DNA reads TGTGCCAGCAGCCCCAAGACAGGGGGCGGTCAGCCCCAGCATTTT. Protein sequence: CASSPKTGGGQPQHF. The rearrangement uses TRBV5-5 and TRBJ1-5, with 10 nucleotides matching TRBD1. The J segment lost 6 bases and the V segment lost 4 bases, leaving 7 bases of the junction unmatched. From germline, CDR1 is SGHKS and CDR2 YYEKEE (reference sequence). The CDR3 totals 15 residues.

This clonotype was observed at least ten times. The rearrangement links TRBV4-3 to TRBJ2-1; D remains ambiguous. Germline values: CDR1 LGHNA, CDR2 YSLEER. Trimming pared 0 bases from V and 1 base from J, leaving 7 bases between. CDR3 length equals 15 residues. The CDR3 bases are TGCGCCAGCAGCCAAGATCCGGGTTCCTACAATGAGCAGTTCTTC. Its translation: CASSQDPGSYNEQFF.

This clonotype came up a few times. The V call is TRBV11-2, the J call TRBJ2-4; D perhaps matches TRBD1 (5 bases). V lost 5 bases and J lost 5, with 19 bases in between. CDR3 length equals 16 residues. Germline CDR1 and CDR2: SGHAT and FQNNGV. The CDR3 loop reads CASSRSPGQAQNIQYF. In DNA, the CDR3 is TGTGCCAGCAGCCGATCTCCAGGGCAGGCTCAAAACATTCAGTACTTC.

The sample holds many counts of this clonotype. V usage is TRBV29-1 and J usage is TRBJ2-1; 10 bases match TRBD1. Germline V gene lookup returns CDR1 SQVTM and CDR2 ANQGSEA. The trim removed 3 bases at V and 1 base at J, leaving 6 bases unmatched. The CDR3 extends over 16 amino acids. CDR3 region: CSVDSVGQGSYNEQFF. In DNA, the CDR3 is TGCAGCGTTGACTCAGTGGGACAGGGGTCCTACAATGAGCAGTTCTTC.

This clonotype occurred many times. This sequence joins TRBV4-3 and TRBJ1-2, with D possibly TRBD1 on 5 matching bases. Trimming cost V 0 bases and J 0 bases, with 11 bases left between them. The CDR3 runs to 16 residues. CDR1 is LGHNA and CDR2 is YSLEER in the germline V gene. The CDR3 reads CASSQESQGPNYGYTF. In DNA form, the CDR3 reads TGCGCCAGCAGCCAAGAGTCGCAGGGTCCTAACTATGGCTACACCTTC.

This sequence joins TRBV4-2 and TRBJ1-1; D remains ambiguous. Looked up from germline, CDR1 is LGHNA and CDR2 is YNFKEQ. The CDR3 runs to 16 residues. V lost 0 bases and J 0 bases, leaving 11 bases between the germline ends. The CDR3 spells CASSQDLWAVNTEAFF. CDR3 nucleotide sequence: TGTGCCAGCAGCCAAGATCTTTGGGCAGTGAACACTGAAGCTTTCTTT.

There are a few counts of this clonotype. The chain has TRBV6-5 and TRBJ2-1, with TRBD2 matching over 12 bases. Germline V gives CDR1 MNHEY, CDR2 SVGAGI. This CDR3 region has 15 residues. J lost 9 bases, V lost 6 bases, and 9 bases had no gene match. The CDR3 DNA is TGTGCCAGCAGCACAACTAGCGGGGGGCGGACTGAGCAGTTCTTC. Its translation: CASSTTSGGRTEQFF.

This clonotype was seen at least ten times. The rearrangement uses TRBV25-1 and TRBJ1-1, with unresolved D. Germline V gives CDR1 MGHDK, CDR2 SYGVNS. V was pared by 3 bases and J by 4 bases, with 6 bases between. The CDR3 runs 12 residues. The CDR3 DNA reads TGTGCCAGCAGTGATTGGATCACTGAAGCTTTCTTT. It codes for CASSDWITEAFF.

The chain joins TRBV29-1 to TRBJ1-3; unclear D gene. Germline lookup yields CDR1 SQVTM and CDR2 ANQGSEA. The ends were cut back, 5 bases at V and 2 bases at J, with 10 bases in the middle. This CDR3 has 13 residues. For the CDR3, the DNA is TGCAGCGTTATTGGTCATGCTGGAAACACCATATATTTT. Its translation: CSVIGHAGNTIYF.

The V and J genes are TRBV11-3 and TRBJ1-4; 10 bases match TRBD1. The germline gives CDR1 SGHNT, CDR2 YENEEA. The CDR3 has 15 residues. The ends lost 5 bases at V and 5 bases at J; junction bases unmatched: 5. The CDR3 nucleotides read TGTGCCAGCAGCCGTGGACAGGGGGGGAATGAAAAACTGTTTTTT. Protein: CASSRGQGGNEKLFF.

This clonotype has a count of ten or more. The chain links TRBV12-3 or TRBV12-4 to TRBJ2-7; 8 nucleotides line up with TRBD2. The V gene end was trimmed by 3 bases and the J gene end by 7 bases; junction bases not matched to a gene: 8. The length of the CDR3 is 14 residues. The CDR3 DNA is TGTGCCAGCAGTTTGGGAGCGGGAGTGGGGGAGCAGTACTTC. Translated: CASSLGAGVGEQYF.

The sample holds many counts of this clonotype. The DNA for the CDR3 is TGTGCCAGCAGCTCCCGACAGGGAAATTCCTACAATGAGCAGTTCTTC. Translated, it gives CASSSRQGNSYNEQFF. The chain joins TRBV11-3 to TRBJ2-1, with 7 bases matching TRBD1. V gave up 4 bases and J gave up 1 base; unmatched junction bases: 7. CDR3 length equals 16 residues. CDR1 and CDR2 from the germline V gene are SGHNT and YENEEA.

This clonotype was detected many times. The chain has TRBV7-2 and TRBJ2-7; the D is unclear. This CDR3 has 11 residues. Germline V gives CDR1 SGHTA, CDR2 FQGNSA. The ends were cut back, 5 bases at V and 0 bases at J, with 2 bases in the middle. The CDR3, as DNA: TGTGCCAGCAGCGTCTCCTACGAGCAGTACTTC. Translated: CASSVSYEQYF.

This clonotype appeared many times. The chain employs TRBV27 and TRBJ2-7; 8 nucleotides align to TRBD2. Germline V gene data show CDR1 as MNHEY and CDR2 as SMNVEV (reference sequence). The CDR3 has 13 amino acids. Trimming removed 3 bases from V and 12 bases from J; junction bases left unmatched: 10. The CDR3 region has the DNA TGTGCCAGCAGTTTGGGGATAGCGGGGCCACGGTACTTC. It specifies CASSLGIAGPRYF.

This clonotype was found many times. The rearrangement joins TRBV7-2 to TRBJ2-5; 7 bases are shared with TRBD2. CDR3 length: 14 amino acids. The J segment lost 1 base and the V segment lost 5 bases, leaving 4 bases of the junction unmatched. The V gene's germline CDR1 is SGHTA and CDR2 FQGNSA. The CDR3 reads CASSRSGVQETQYF. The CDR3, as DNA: TGTGCCAGCAGCCGAAGCGGGGTCCAAGAGACCCAGTACTTC.

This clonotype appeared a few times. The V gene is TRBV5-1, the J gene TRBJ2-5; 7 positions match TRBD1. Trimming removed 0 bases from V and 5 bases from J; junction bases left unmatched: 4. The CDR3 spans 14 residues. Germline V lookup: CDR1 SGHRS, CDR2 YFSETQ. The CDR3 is CASSLGQGGETQYF. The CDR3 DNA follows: TGCGCCAGCAGCTTGGGACAGGGCGGGGAGACCCAGTACTTC.